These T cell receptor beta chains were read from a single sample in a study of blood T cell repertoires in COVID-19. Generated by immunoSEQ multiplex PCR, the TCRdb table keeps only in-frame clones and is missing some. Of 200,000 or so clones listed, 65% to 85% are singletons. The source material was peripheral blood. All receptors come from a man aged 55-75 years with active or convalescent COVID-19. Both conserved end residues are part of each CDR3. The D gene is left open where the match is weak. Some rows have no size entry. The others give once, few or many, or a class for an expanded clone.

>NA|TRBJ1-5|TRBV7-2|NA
CASSSYRDQPQHF
TGTGCCAGCAGCTCGTACAGGGATCAGCCCCAGCATTTT
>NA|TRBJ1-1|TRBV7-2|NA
CASSLSPAPEAFF
TGTGCCAGCAGCTTAAGCCCCGCTCCTGAAGCTTTCTTT
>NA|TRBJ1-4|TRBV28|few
CASSLSLLNEKLFF
TGTGCCAGCAGTTTATCGCTACTTAATGAAAAACTGTTTTTT
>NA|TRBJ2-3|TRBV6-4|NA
CASSEEYGTDTQYF
TGTGCCAGCAGTGAAGAGTACGGGACAGATACGCAGTATTTT
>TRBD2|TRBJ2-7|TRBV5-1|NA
CASMGGGREQYF
TGCGCCAGCATGGGGGGAGGGCGCGAGCAGTACTTC
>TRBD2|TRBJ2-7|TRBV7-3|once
CASSSRPGLAGVLYEQYF
TGTGCCAGCAGCTCCCGACCGGGACTAGCGGGAGTTCTGTACGAGCAGTACTTC
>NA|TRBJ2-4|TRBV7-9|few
CASSAGLGGFKNIQYF
TGTGCCAGCAGCGCAGGTTTGGGAGGATTCAAAAACATTCAGTACTTC
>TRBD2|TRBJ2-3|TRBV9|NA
CASSPTLAGGGDTQYF
TGTGCCAGCAGCCCGACTTTAGCGGGAGGGGGAGATACGCAGTATTTT
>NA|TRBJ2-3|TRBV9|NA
CASSRSGSTDTQYF
TGTGCCAGCTCCCGGAGCGGGAGCACAGATACGCAGTATTTT
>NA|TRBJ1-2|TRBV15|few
CATSRGGAEKDGYTF
TGTGCCACCAGCAGAGGGGGCGCAGAAAAGGATGGCTACACCTTC
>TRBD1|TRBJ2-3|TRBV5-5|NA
CASSEEDRGRTDTQYF
TGTGCCAGCAGCGAAGAGGACAGGGGGCGAACAGATACGCAGTATTTT
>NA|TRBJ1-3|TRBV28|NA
CASSLGASSSGDTIYF
TGTGCCAGCAGTTTAGGTGCCAGCTCGAGTGGAGACACCATATATTTT
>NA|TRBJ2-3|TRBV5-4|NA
CASSSDGIVGTDTQYF
TGTGCCAGCAGCTCTGACGGGATAGTAGGCACGGATACGCAGTATTTT
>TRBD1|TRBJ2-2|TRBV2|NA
CASNRDRGGTGELFF
TGTGCCAGCAACAGGGACAGGGGGGGCACCGGGGAGCTGTTTTTT
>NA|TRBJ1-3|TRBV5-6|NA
CASSFFGRGLGNTIYF
TGTGCCAGCAGCTTCTTCGGGCGGGGACTTGGAAACACCATATATTTT
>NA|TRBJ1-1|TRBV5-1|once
CASSLVQGNTEAFF
TGCGCCAGTAGTCTCGTTCAGGGTAACACTGAAGCTTTCTTT
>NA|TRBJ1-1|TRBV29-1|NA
CSVEDRDKNTEAFF
TGCAGCGTTGAAGATAGGGACAAGAACACTGAAGCTTTCTTT
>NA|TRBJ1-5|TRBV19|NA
CASSMLALLQPQHF
TGTGCCAGTAGTATGTTGGCCTTGCTTCAGCCCCAGCATTTT
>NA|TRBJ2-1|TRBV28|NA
CASSPAGASSYNEQFF
TGTGCCAGCAGCCCTGCGGGCGCCAGCTCCTACAATGAGCAGTTCTTC
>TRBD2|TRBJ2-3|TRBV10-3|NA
CAISRLAGGRDTDTQYF
TGTGCCATCAGCCGACTAGCGGGGGGTAGGGACACAGATACGCAGTATTTT
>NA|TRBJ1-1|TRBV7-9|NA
CASSFGQWNTEAFF
TGTGCCAGCAGCTTCGGACAGTGGAACACTGAAGCTTTCTTT
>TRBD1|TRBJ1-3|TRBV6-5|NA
CASRTGVRGNTIYF
TGTGCCAGCAGGACAGGGGTTCGCGGAAACACCATATATTTT
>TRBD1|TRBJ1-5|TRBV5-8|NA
CASSLGTGQAVGEPQHF
TGTGCCAGCAGCTTGGGAACGGGACAGGCGGTTGGCGAGCCCCAGCATTTT
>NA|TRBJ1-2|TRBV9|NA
CASSVGGNYGYTF
TGTGCCAGCAGCGTAGGAGGGAACTATGGCTACACCTTC
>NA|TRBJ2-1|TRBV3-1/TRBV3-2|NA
CASSQGGPFEQFF
TGTGCCAGCAGCCAAGGGGGGCCCTTTGAGCAGTTCTTC
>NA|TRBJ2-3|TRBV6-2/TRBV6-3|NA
CASSFGFRTDTQYF
TGTGCCAGCAGTTTCGGGTTCCGCACAGATACGCAGTATTTT
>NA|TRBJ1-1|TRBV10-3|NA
CAISGRRRVNTEAFF
TGTGCCATCAGTGGGAGGCGAAGGGTGAACACTGAAGCTTTCTTT
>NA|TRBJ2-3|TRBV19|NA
CASRSRGRDRGDTQYF
TGTGCCAGTAGATCCCGCGGGCGGGATCGGGGGGATACGCAGTATTTT
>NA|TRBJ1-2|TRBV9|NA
CASSGLEGYTF
TGTGCCAGCAGCGGCTTAGAGGGCTACACCTTC
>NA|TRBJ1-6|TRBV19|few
CASSMEGLRNSPLHF
TGTGCCAGTAGTATGGAGGGACTGCGTAATTCACCCCTCCACTTT
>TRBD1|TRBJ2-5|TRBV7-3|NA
CASSLNRGETQYF
TGTGCCAGCAGCTTAAACAGGGGAGAGACCCAGTACTTC
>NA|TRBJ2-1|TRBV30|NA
CAWRTGGPSSYNEQFF
TGTGCCTGGAGGACTGGCGGGCCGAGCTCCTACAATGAGCAGTTCTTC
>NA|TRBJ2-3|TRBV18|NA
CASSWRPRDTQYF
TGTGCCAGCTCCTGGAGACCAAGAGATACGCAGTATTTT
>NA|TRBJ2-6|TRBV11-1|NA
CASSLGGFGANVLTF
TGTGCCAGCAGCTTAGGAGGATTTGGGGCCAACGTCCTGACTTTC
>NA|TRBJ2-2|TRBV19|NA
CASSKGGAGNSGELFF
TGTGCCAGTAGTAAGGGCGGCGCGGGAAATTCCGGGGAGCTGTTTTTT
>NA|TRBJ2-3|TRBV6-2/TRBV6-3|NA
CASSTNWDTQYF
TGTGCCAGCAGCACCAACTGGGATACGCAGTATTTT
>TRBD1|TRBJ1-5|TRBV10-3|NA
CAISSGQVPNQPQHF
TGTGCCATCAGTTCGGGACAGGTTCCCAATCAGCCCCAGCATTTT
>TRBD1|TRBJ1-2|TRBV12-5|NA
CASGLGTGYGYTF
TGTGCTAGTGGACTCGGGACAGGGTATGGCTACACCTTC
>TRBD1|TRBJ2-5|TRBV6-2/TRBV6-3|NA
CASSYSTGGKTQYF
TGTGCCAGCAGTTACAGCACAGGGGGGAAGACCCAGTACTTC
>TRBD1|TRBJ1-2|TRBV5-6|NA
CASSGPQGVYGYTF
TGTGCCAGCAGCGGACCCCAGGGGGTCTATGGCTACACCTTC
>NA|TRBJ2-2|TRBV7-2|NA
CARSNAAGPGTGELFF
TGTGCCAGAAGCAACGCGGCAGGGCCGGGCACCGGGGAGCTGTTTTTT
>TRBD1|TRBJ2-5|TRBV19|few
CASSNHRGQETQYF
TGTGCCAGTAGTAATCACAGGGGGCAAGAGACCCAGTACTTC
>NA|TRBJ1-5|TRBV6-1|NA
CASSEIPQGNQPQHF
TGTGCCAGCAGTGAAATTCCTCAGGGCAATCAGCCCCAGCATTTT